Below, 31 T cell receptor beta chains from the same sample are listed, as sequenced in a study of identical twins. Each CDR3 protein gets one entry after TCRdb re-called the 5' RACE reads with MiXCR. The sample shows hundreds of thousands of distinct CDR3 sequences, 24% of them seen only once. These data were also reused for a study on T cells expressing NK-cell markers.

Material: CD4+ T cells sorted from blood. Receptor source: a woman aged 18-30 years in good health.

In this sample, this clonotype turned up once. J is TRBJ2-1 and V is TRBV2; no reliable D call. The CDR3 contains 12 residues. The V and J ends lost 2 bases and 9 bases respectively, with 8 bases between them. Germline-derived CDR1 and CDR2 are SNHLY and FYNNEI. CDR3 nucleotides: TGTGCCAGCAGTGAATTGGCAGTTGAGCAGTTCTTC. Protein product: CASSELAVEQFF.

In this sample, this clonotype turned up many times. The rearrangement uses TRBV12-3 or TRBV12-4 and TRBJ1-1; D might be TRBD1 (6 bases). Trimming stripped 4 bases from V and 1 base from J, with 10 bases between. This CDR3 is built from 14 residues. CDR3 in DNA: TGTGCCAGCAGTTCCAGGGGACAGAACACTGAAGCTTTCTTT. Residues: CASSSRGQNTEAFF.

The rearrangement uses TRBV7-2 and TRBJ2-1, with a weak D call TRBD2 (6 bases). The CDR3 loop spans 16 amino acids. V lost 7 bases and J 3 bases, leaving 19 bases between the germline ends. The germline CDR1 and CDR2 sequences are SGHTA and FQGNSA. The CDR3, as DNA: TGTGCCAGCACCACCCCGACGGCTAGCGACTACAATGAGCAGTTCTTC. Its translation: CASTTPTASDYNEQFF.

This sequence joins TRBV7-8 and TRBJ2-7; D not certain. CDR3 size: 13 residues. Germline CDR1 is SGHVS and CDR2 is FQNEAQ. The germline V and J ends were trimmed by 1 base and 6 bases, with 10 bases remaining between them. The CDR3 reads CASSLVGRSEQYF. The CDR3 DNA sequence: TGTGCCAGCAGCTTAGTTGGTCGGTCCGAGCAGTACTTC. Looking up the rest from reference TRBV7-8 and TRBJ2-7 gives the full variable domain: GAGVSQSPRYKVAKRGQDVALRCDPISGHVSLFWYQQALGQGPEFLTYFQNEAQLDKSGLPSDRFFAERPEGSVSTLKIQRTQQEDSAVYLCASSLVGRSEQYFGPGTRLTVT.

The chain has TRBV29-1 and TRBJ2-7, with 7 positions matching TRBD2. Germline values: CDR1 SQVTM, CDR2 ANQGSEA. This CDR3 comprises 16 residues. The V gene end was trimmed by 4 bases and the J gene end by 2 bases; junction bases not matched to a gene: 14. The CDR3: CSVAWAQRRGTYEQYF. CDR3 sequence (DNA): TGCAGCGTTGCATGGGCCCAACGGCGGGGGACCTACGAGCAGTACTTC.

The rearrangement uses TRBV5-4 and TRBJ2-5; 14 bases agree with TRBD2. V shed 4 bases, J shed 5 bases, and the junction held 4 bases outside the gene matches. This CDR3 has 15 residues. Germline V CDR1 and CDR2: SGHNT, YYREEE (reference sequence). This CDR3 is CASSPWTSGRETQYF. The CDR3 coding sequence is TGTGCCAGCAGCCCCTGGACTAGCGGGAGGGAGACCCAGTACTTC.

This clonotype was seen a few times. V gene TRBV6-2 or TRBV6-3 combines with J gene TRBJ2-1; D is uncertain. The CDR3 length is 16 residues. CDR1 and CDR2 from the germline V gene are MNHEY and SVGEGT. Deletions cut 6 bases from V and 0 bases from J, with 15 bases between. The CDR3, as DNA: TGTGCCAGCAGCTTCCGGGCTGTTAGCTCCTACAATGAGCAGTTCTTC. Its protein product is CASSFRAVSSYNEQFF.

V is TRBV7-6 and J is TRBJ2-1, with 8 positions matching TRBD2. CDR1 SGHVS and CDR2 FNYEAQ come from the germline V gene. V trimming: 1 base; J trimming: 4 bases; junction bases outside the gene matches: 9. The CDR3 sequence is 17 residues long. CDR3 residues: CASSLGRSGRVYNEQFF. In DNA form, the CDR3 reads TGTGCCAGCAGCTTAGGGCGGAGCGGGAGAGTGTACAATGAGCAGTTCTTC.

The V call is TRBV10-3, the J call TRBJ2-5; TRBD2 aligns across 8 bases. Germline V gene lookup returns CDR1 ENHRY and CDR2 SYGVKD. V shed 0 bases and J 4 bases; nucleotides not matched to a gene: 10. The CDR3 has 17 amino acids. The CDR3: CAISESGAGVAVETQYF. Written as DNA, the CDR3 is TGTGCCATCAGTGAGTCGGGAGCGGGAGTGGCGGTAGAGACCCAGTACTTC.

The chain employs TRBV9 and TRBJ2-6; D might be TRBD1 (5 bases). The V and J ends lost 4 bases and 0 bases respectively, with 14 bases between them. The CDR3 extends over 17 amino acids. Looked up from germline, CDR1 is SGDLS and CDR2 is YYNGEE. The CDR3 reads CASSKGHPSSGANVLTF. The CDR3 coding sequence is TGTGCCAGCAGCAAAGGACACCCAAGCTCTGGGGCCAACGTCCTGACTTTC. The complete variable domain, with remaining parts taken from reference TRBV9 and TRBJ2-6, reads DSGVTQTPKHLITATGQRVTLRCSPRSGDLSVYWYQQSLDQGLQFLIQYYNGEERAKGNILERFSAQQFPDLHSELNLSSLELGDSALYFCASSKGHPSSGANVLTFGAGSRLTVL.

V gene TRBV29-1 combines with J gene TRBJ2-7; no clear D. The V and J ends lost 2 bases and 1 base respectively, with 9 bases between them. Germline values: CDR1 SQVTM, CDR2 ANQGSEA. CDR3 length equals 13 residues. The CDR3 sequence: CSVEWSDSYEQYF. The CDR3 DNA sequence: TGCAGCGTTGAATGGTCAGATTCCTACGAGCAGTACTTC.

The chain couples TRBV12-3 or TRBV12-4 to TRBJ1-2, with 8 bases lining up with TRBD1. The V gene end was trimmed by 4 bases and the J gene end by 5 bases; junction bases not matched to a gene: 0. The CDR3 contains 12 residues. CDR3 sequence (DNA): TGTGCCAGCAGTTGGACAGGGTATGGCTACACCTTC. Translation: CASSWTGYGYTF.

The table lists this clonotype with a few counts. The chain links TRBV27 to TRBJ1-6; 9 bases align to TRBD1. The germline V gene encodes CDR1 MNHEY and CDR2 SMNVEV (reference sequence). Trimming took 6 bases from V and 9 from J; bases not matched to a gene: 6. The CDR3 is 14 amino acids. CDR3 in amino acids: CASRLQGASSPLHF. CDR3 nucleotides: TGTGCCAGCAGACTACAGGGGGCGAGTTCACCCCTCCACTTT.

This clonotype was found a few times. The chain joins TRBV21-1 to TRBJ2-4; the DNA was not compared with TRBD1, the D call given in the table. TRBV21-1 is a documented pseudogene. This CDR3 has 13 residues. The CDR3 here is CASARRGLNIQYF. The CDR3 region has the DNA TGTGCCAGCGCTAGGAGGGGGCTCAACATTCAGTACTTC.

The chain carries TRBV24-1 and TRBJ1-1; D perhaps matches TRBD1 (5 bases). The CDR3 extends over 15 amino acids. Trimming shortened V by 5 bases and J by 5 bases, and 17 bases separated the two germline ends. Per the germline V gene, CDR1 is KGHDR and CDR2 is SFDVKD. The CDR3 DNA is TGTGCCACCAGTGGCCCGGGACTCTTTAGGACTGAAGCTTTCTTT. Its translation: CATSGPGLFRTEAFF.

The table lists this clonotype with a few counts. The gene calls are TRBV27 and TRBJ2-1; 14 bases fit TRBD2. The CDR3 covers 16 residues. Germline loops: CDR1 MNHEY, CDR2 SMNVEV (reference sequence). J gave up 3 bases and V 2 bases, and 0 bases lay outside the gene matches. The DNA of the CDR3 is TGTGCCAGCAGTTTAGGGACTAGCGGGAGCTACAATGAGCAGTTCTTC. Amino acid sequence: CASSLGTSGSYNEQFF.

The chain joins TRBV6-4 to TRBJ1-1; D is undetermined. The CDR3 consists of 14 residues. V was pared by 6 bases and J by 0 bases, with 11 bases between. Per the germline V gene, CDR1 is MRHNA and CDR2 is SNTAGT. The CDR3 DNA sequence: TGTGCCAGCAGATCGAATCTAATGAACACTGAAGCTTTCTTT. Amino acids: CASRSNLMNTEAFF.

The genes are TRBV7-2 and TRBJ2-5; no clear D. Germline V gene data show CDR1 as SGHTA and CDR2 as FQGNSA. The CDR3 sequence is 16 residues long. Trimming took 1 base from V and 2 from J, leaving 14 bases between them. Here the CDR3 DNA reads TGTGCCAGCAGCTTAGTGGAAGCACTTAGACAAGAGACCCAGTACTTC. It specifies CASSLVEALRQETQYF.

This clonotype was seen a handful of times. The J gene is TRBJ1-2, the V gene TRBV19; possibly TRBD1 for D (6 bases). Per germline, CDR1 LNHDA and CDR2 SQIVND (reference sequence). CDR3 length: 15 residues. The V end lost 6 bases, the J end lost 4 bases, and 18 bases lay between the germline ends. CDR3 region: CASSPSQGSPYGYTF. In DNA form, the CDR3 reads TGTGCCAGTAGCCCTTCCCAGGGGTCCCCCTATGGCTACACCTTC.

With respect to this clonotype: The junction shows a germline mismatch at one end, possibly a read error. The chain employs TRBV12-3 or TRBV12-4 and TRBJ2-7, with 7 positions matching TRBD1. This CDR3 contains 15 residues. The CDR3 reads CASSLDRALSYEQYF. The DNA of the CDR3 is TGTGCCAGCAGCTTAGACAGGGCCCTTTCCTACGAGCAGTACTTC.

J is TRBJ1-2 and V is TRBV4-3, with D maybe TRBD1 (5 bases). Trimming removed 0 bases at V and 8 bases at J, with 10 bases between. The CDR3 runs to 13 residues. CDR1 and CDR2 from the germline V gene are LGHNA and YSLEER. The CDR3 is CASSQEIGGGYTF. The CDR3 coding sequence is TGCGCCAGCAGCCAAGAGATCGGGGGAGGCTACACCTTC.

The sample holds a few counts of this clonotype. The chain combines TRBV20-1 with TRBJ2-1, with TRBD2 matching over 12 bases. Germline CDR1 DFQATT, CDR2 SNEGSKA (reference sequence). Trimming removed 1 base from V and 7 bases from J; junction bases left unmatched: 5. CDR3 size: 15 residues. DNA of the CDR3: TGCAGTGCTAGAGTAGGGCTAGCGGGAGGGAATGAGCAGTTCTTC. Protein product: CSARVGLAGGNEQFF.

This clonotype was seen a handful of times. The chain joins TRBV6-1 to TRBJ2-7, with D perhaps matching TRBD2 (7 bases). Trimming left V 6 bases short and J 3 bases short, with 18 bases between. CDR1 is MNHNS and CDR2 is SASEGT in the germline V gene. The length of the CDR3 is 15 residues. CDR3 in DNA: TGTGCCAGCAGGCCCTGGGGGGGACACAACTACGAGCAGTACTTC. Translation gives CASRPWGGHNYEQYF.

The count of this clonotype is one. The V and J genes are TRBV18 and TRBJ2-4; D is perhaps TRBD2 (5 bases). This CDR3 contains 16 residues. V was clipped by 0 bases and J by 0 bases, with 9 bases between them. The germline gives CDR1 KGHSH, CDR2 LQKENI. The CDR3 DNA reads TGTGCCAGCTCACCACCTACTAGTCTAGCCAAAAACATTCAGTACTTC. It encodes CASSPPTSLAKNIQYF.

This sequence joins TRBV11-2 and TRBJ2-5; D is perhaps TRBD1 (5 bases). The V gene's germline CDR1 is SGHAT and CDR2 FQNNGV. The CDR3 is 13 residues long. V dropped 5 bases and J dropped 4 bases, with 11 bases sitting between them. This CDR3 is CASSHPGSETQYF. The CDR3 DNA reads TGTGCCAGCAGCCACCCAGGGTCAGAGACCCAGTACTTC. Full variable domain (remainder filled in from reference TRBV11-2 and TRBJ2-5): EAGVAQSPRYKIIEKRQSVAFWCNPISGHATLYWYQQILGQGPKLLIQFQNNGVVDDSQLPKDRFSAERLKGVDSTLKIQPAKLEDSAVYLCASSHPGSETQYFGPGTRLLVL.

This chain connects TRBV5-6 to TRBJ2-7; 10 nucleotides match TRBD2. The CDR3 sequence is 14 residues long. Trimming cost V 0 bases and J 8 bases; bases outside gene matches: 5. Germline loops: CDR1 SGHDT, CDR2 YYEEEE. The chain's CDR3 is CASSLGLAGVQQYF. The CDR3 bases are TGTGCCAGCAGCTTGGGGCTAGCGGGAGTGCAGCAGTACTTC.

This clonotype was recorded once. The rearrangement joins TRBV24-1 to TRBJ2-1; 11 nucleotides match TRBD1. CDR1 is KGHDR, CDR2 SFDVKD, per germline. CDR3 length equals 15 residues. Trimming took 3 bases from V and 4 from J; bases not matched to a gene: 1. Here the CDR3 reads CATSDGDRGYNEQFF. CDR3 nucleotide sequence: TGTGCCACCAGTGATGGGGACAGGGGGTACAATGAGCAGTTCTTC.

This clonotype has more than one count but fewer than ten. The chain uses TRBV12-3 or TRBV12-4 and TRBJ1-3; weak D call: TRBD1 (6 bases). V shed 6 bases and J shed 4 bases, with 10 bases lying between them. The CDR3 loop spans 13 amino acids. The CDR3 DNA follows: TGTGCCAGCAGACCAGGGGCAGGAAACACCATATATTTT. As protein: CASRPGAGNTIYF.

The CDR3 spells CASSPAGRGEQYF. DNA of the CDR3: TGTGCCAGCAGCCCGGCTGGGAGGGGCGAGCAGTACTTC. The genes are TRBV7-2 and TRBJ2-7; 7 bases map to TRBD2. V was pared by 5 bases and J by 6 bases, with 7 bases of the junction left unmatched. CDR3 length: 13 residues. Germline assignment: CDR1 SGHTA and CDR2 FQGNSA.

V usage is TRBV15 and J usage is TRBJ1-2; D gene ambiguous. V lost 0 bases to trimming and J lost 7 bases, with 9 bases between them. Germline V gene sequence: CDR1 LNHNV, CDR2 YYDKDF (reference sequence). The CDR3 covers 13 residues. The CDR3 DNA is TGTGCCACCAGCAGAGAAGGGTCTACTGGCTACACCTTC. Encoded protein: CATSREGSTGYTF. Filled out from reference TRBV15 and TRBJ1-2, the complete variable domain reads DAMVIQNPRYQVTQFGKPVTLSCSQTLNHNVMYWYQQKSSQAPKLLFHYYDKDFNNEADTPDNFQSRRPNTSFCFLDIRSPGLGDTAMYLCATSREGSTGYTFGSGTRLTVV.

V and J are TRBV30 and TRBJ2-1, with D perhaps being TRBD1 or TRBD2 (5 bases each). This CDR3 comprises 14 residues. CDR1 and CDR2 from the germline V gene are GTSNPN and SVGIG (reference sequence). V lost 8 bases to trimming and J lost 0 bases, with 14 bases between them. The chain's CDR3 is CAGTLGFSYNEQFF. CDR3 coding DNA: TGTGCCGGGACCCTAGGGTTCTCCTACAATGAGCAGTTCTTC.